The 8 T cell receptor beta chains in this list originate from one sample, sequenced in a study of blood T cell repertoires in COVID-19 (dated by TCRdb to about 2020). The method was the immunoSEQ multiplex PCR assay. TCRdb's version of the immuneACCESS table is confined to in-frame rearrangements and falls short of the full clone set. An unresolved V gene accounts for under half of the shortfall where checked; the remainder is of unknown origin. The sample table contains about 220,000 clones; only one count was recorded for about 78% of them. The ten largest clonotypes hold 7.2% of the sample. The sequencing input was peripheral blood. The origin of the receptors is a woman aged 70-85 years with acute or convalescent COVID-19.

This clone was detected a few times. V usage is TRBV29-1 and J usage is TRBJ1-6; D is unclear. Looked up from germline, CDR1 is SQVTM and CDR2 is ANQGSEA. Trimming cost V 7 bases and J 6 bases, with 13 bases left between them. This CDR3 contains 13 residues. As DNA, the CDR3 is TGCAGCGCCGGAGTGAACTCTAATTCACCCCTCCACTTT. Its protein product is CSAGVNSNSPLHF.

The chain joins TRBV10-1 to TRBJ1-1; 7 nucleotides line up with TRBD1. V lost 3 bases and J lost 1; bases outside the gene matches: 5. The CDR3 is 15 residues long. From germline, CDR1 is WNHNN and CDR2 SYGVQD (reference sequence). CDR3 DNA sequence: TGCGCCAGCAGTGAAACGACAGGGAAGAACACTGAAGCTTTCTTT. Residues: CASSETTGKNTEAFF.

The chain has TRBV2 and TRBJ1-1; D is ambiguous. The CDR3 runs 15 residues. V gave up 1 base and J gave up 1 base, with 10 bases separating them. Germline V gene data show CDR1 as SNHLY and CDR2 as FYNNEI. Here the CDR3 reads CASSEVGVGNTEAFF. CDR3 in DNA: TGTGCCAGCAGTGAAGTCGGGGTGGGGAACACTGAAGCTTTCTTT.

V is TRBV7-2 and J is TRBJ2-3, with TRBD2 matching over 7 bases. J gave up 6 bases and V 0 bases, and 3 bases lay outside the gene matches. Germline values: CDR1 SGHTA, CDR2 FQGNSA. The CDR3 is made up of 14 amino acids. CDR3 coding DNA: TGTGCCAGCAGCTTAGCGGGGGGGGTCGATACGCAGTATTTT. This translates into CASSLAGGVDTQYF.

The rearrangement links TRBV5-1 to TRBJ2-5; 7 bases align to TRBD2. The V gene end was trimmed by 4 bases and the J gene end by 1 base; junction bases not matched to a gene: 10. Germline values: CDR1 SGHRS, CDR2 YFSETQ. CDR3 length equals 16 residues. CDR3 protein: CASSLGGTTVQETQYF. CDR3 DNA sequence: TGCGCCAGCAGCCTGGGGGGGACTACCGTCCAAGAGACCCAGTACTTC.

The chain carries TRBV19 and TRBJ2-3; perhaps TRBD1 as D (5 bases). V was clipped by 11 bases and J by 6 bases, with 9 bases between them. This CDR3 comprises 10 residues. Germline V gene data show CDR1 as LNHDA and CDR2 as SQIVND (reference sequence). This CDR3 reads CAGNRDTQYF. The CDR3, as DNA: TGTGCCGGCAACAGGGATACGCAGTATTTT.

This chain uses TRBV9 with TRBJ1-1; the D is unclear. The length of the CDR3 is 15 residues. Germline loops: CDR1 SGDLS, CDR2 YYNGEE. V lost 1 base, J lost 4 bases, and 14 bases lay in between. CDR3 protein: CASSVSISRSTEAFF. The CDR3 DNA reads TGTGCCAGCAGCGTATCCATCTCAAGGAGCACTGAAGCTTTCTTT.

This rearrangement joins TRBV6-4 to TRBJ2-5, with D possibly matching TRBD1 (6 bases). Per germline, CDR1 MRHNA and CDR2 SNTAGT. Trimming pared 6 bases from V and 7 bases from J, leaving 18 bases between. This CDR3 region has 14 residues. The CDR3 DNA sequence: TGTGCCAGCAGCGCGGACAGCCCATTGGGGACCCAGTACTTC. Its translation: CASSADSPLGTQYF.